Presented here are 2 T cell receptor beta chains from one specimen sequenced in a study of OX40 agonist ivuxolimab in advanced cancers. TCRdb keeps only in-frame clones here, not all; method: immunoSEQ multiplex PCR. The table has 90,000 to 120,000 clones, around nine tenths seen once. The sequences come from CD4+ or CD8+ T cells sorted from blood, collected in a trial of the OX40 agonist ivuxolimab. The receptors derive from an adult with an advanced solid tumor such as melanoma, head and neck, liver or kidney cancer.

The chain carries TRBV4-2 and TRBJ2-1; no reliable D call. CDR1 and CDR2 from the germline V gene are LGHNA and YNFKEQ. The CDR3 is made up of 15 amino acids. Trimming removed 0 bases at V and 5 bases at J, with 11 bases between. CDR3 residues: CASSQDPYTDNEQFF. In nucleotides, the CDR3 is TGTGCCAGCAGCCAAGATCCCTATACCGACAATGAGCAGTTCTTC.

The chain uses TRBV11-2 and TRBJ2-3; D is perhaps TRBD2 (6 bases). Germline-derived CDR1 and CDR2 are SGHAT and FQNNGV. This CDR3 contains 14 residues. V lost 3 bases to trimming and J lost 4 bases, with 11 bases between them. CDR3 amino acids: CASSFAGSPDTQYF. In DNA, the CDR3 is TGTGCCAGCAGCTTTGCGGGAAGTCCAGATACGCAGTATTTT.